Presented here are 26 T cell receptor beta chains from one specimen sequenced in a study of blood T cell repertoires in COVID-19. Measured with immunoSEQ multiplex PCR; TCRdb has only the in-frame clones, and not every one. The table shows about 150,000 clones, with less than 90% occurring only once. The sequenced sample was peripheral blood. The receptors were sampled from a man aged 18 to 35 with active or convalescent COVID-19.

This clone was seen more than once but under ten times. The chain links TRBV15 to TRBJ2-7, with a weak D call TRBD2 (5 bases). In germline, CDR1 is LNHNV, CDR2 YYDKDF (reference sequence). The CDR3 has 14 residues. V was clipped by 0 bases and J by 9 bases, with 15 bases between them. The CDR3: CATSREGGPSGQYF. CDR3 nucleotide sequence: TGTGCCACCAGCAGAGAGGGCGGGCCCTCAGGGCAGTACTTC.

The genes are TRBV6-2 or TRBV6-3 and TRBJ2-7; tentatively, D is TRBD1 (6 bases). The CDR3 has 15 amino acids. V gave up 5 bases and J gave up 3 bases, with 17 bases separating them. Germline V CDR1 and CDR2: MNHEY, SVGEGT. The CDR3 DNA follows: TGTGCCAGCAGTAGACCCGGGACACCCTTCTACGAGCAGTACTTC. Encoded protein: CASSRPGTPFYEQYF.

The rearrangement joins TRBV5-1 to TRBJ1-6; possible D gene TRBD1, 6 bases. With 0 bases removed from V and 5 bases from J, the gap between germline ends came to 9 bases. This CDR3 is 15 amino acids long. Germline V gene sequence: CDR1 SGHRS, CDR2 YFSETQ. CDR3 loop: CASSLGRTDNSPLHF. The CDR3 region has the DNA TGCGCCAGCAGCTTGGGGAGGACAGATAATTCACCCCTCCACTTT.

V gene TRBV2 combines with J gene TRBJ1-2; no clear D gene. The CDR3 covers 11 residues. V was trimmed by 4 bases and J by 4 bases, leaving 4 bases between them. The germline V gene encodes CDR1 SNHLY and CDR2 FYNNEI. Here the CDR3 reads CASSGSYGYTF. The CDR3 coding sequence is TGTGCCAGCAGTGGGAGCTATGGCTACACCTTC.

This chain uses TRBV6-2 or TRBV6-3 with TRBJ2-3, with 7 bases identical to TRBD2. V shed 6 bases, J shed 4 bases, and the junction held 7 bases outside the gene matches. The germline CDR1 and CDR2 sequences are MNHEY and SVGEGT. CDR3 length equals 14 residues. The DNA for the CDR3 is TGTGCCAGCAGCCGTAGCGGGTCGCCAGATACGCAGTATTTT. This sequence encodes CASSRSGSPDTQYF.

The chain combines TRBV7-9 with TRBJ2-2, with 8 bases fitting TRBD1. Germline V CDR1 and CDR2: SEHNR, FQNEAQ (reference sequence). The ends lost 5 bases at V and 1 base at J; junction bases unmatched: 3. This CDR3 comprises 15 residues. The chain's CDR3 is CASSVGTGNTGELFF. CDR3 in DNA: TGTGCCAGCAGCGTCGGGACAGGGAACACCGGGGAGCTGTTTTTT.

The CDR3 DNA reads as TGTGCCAGCAGCCGTACAGGAAACACTGAAGCTTTCTTT. Its protein is CASSRTGNTEAFF. The chain joins TRBV7-6 to TRBJ1-1, with D possibly being TRBD1 (5 bases). Germline CDR1 is SGHVS and CDR2 is FNYEAQ. V gave up 5 bases and J gave up 2 bases, with 9 bases separating them. The CDR3 spans 13 residues.

The DNA for the CDR3 is TGTGCCAGCGGGGGACAGATTGTTAACTATGGCTACACCTTC. It translates to CASGGQIVNYGYTF. The J gene is TRBJ1-2, the V gene TRBV6-5; TRBD1 matches 7 bases. From germline, CDR1 is MNHEY and CDR2 SVGAGI. With 8 bases clipped from V and 1 base from J, the junction kept 7 bases outside the gene matches. There are 14 residues in the CDR3.

The V gene is TRBV2, the J gene TRBJ1-5; 8 bases agree with TRBD1. This CDR3 spans 15 amino acids. Per germline, CDR1 SNHLY and CDR2 FYNNEI. Trimming removed 6 bases from V and 2 bases from J; junction bases left unmatched: 6. CDR3 protein: CASRLDRDGNQPQHF. DNA for the CDR3: TGTGCCAGCAGATTGGACAGGGATGGCAATCAGCCCCAGCATTTT.

This chain joins TRBV5-1 and TRBJ2-5; 7 nucleotides agree with TRBD1. CDR3 size: 14 residues. Losses at the gene ends were 4 bases for V and 5 bases for J; bases not matched to a gene: 8. Per germline, CDR1 SGHRS and CDR2 YFSETQ. The chain's CDR3 is CASSRQGAQETQYF. DNA for the CDR3: TGCGCCAGCAGCCGACAGGGAGCCCAGGAGACCCAGTACTTC.

This chain uses TRBV11-3 with TRBJ2-7; 10 nucleotides line up with TRBD2. J lost 4 bases, V lost 0 bases, and 6 bases had no gene match. This CDR3 region has 16 residues. Germline values: CDR1 SGHNT, CDR2 YENEEA. The CDR3 DNA sequence: TGTGCCAGCAGCTTAGATTGGCCTAGCGGGAGTTACGAGCAGTACTTC. The encoded protein is CASSLDWPSGSYEQYF.

The rearrangement links TRBV7-9 to TRBJ1-4; the match to TRBD1 covers 8 bases. Germline V gene lookup returns CDR1 SEHNR and CDR2 FQNEAQ (reference sequence). The trim removed 4 bases at V and 3 bases at J, leaving 7 bases unmatched. This CDR3 contains 16 residues. CDR3 loop: CASSSPQGAANEKLFF. The CDR3 nucleotides are TGTGCCAGCAGCTCACCCCAGGGGGCAGCTAATGAAAAACTGTTTTTT.

The rearrangement links TRBV6-5 to TRBJ1-5; 9 bases match TRBD1. Germline values: CDR1 MNHEY, CDR2 SVGAGI. The CDR3 extends over 14 amino acids. J was trimmed by 5 bases and V by 9 bases; bases with no gene match: 8. The CDR3 region is CASLVQGAYQPQHF. The CDR3 nucleotides are TGTGCCAGTTTAGTACAGGGGGCATATCAGCCCCAGCATTTT.

The rearrangement links TRBV29-1 to TRBJ1-3, with D uncertain. This CDR3 is 13 amino acids long. The V end was cut by 2 bases, the J end by 4 bases, with 9 bases between. CDR1 SQVTM and CDR2 ANQGSEA come from the germline V gene. CDR3 residues: CSVESVVGNTIYF. CDR3 bases: TGCAGCGTTGAAAGCGTGGTAGGAAACACCATATATTTT.

The chain links TRBV7-2 to TRBJ2-7; 9 nucleotides line up with TRBD1. The CDR3 covers 17 residues. Losses at the gene ends were 0 bases for V and 5 bases for J; bases not matched to a gene: 11. CDR1 and CDR2 (germline): SGHTA, FQGNSA. The CDR3: CASSLARWGQGGNEQYF. The CDR3 DNA is TGTGCCAGCAGCTTAGCGAGATGGGGACAGGGAGGTAACGAGCAGTACTTC.

This chain's CDR3 is CASTNYNRGGNTEAFF. In DNA, the CDR3 is TGCGCCAGCACTAACTATAACAGGGGAGGGAACACTGAAGCTTTCTTT. The chain combines TRBV4-3 with TRBJ1-1, with 7 nucleotides matching TRBD1. The V and J ends lost 7 bases and 1 base, in that order; junction bases with no gene match: 12. The germline V gene has CDR1 LGHNA and CDR2 YSLEER. The CDR3 consists of 16 residues.

For the CDR3, the DNA is TGTGCCTGGAGTGTGGGAGGGGCTGGGCAGCCCCAGCATTTT. This translates into CAWSVGGAGQPQHF. This rearrangement joins TRBV30 to TRBJ1-5; D possibly corresponds to TRBD1 (5 bases). The CDR3 is 14 amino acids. The germline gives CDR1 GTSNPN, CDR2 SVGIG (reference sequence). Trimming shortened V by 0 bases and J by 7 bases, and 13 bases separated the two germline ends.

This clone was seen only once. The chain carries TRBV30 and TRBJ2-2; D might be TRBD2 (6 bases). In germline, CDR1 is GTSNPN, CDR2 SVGIG (reference sequence). V was cut by 2 bases and J by 3 bases, with 13 bases left in between. The CDR3 is 15 amino acids. This CDR3 is CAWSSGLGYTGELFF. CDR3 DNA: TGTGCCTGGAGTAGCGGGCTGGGGTACACCGGGGAGCTGTTTTTT.

V gene TRBV5-1 combines with J gene TRBJ2-3, with 11 bases lining up with TRBD1. V was pared by 2 bases and J by 8 bases, with 10 bases of the junction left unmatched. CDR3 size: 16 residues. Looked up from germline, CDR1 is SGHRS and CDR2 is YFSETQ. The CDR3 nucleotides are TGCGCCAGCAGCTTAGGGACAGGGGGATTGATCGGTACGCAGTATTTT. Protein sequence: CASSLGTGGLIGTQYF.

The V gene is TRBV27, the J gene TRBJ1-4, with D possibly matching TRBD1 (6 bases). This CDR3 region has 18 residues. V was pared by 3 bases and J by 3 bases, with 20 bases between. Germline CDR1 and CDR2: MNHEY and SMNVEV (reference sequence). Here the CDR3 DNA reads TGTGCCAGCAGTTTCATTTTCCCTACAGGGTTTCCTAATGAAAAACTGTTTTTT. It codes for CASSFIFPTGFPNEKLFF.

This clone was observed a few times. CDR3 region: CASSHFGTFTEAFF. The CDR3 nucleotides read TGTGCCAGCAGTCACTTTGGGACATTCACTGAAGCTTTCTTT. The V and J genes are TRBV7-2 and TRBJ1-1; a weak D match, TRBD1 (6 bases). The CDR3 consists of 14 residues. V was clipped by 6 bases and J by 4 bases, with 15 bases between them. The germline CDR1 and CDR2 sequences are SGHTA and FQGNSA.

The CDR3 DNA sequence: TGTGCCAGCAGCTTAGCAGATTTCGGGGAGCTGTTTTTT. This gives the protein CASSLADFGELFF. This rearrangement joins TRBV11-2 to TRBJ2-2; D is uncertain. V lost 1 base to trimming and J lost 7 bases, with 7 bases between them. The CDR3 runs 13 residues. CDR1 SGHAT and CDR2 FQNNGV come from the germline V gene.

The chain recombines TRBV25-1 with TRBJ2-5; D perhaps matches TRBD2 (6 bases). Germline-derived CDR1 and CDR2 are MGHDK and SYGVNS. The V end lost 5 bases, the J end lost 5 bases, and 15 bases lay between the germline ends. CDR3 length: 14 amino acids. The CDR3 DNA follows: TGTGCCAGCAGTCCCCAGAGGGACTGGGAGACCCAGTACTTC. As protein: CASSPQRDWETQYF.

This clone has at least ten counts. The V and J genes are TRBV5-5 and TRBJ2-5, with D perhaps matching TRBD2 (7 bases). Germline-derived CDR1 and CDR2 are SGHKS and YYEKEE (reference sequence). CDR3 length equals 15 residues. Between the trimmed V and J ends, which lost 4 bases and 6 bases, there was a span of 19 bases. The CDR3 region is CASSMTGGGGKTQYF. The CDR3 DNA follows: TGTGCCAGCAGCATGACGGGGGGCGGCGGGAAGACCCAGTACTTC.

The chain couples TRBV29-1 to TRBJ1-2; 8 positions match TRBD1. This CDR3 spans 13 amino acids. Germline CDR1 reads SQVTM; CDR2 reads ANQGSEA. With V trimmed by 7 bases and J by 0 bases, 4 bases remained unmatched. CDR3 loop: CSAIQGANYGYTF. The CDR3 DNA reads TGCAGCGCAATACAGGGGGCTAACTATGGCTACACCTTC.

V is TRBV29-1 and J is TRBJ1-2; a possible D gene is TRBD1 (5 bases). Per germline, CDR1 SQVTM and CDR2 ANQGSEA. V was clipped by 3 bases and J by 4 bases, with 12 bases between them. CDR3 length: 13 residues. In DNA form, the CDR3 reads TGCAGCGTTGAGGCGGGGGAGTCCTATGGCTACACCTTC. This codes for CSVEAGESYGYTF.